The rows below give T cell receptor beta chains drawn from one sample of a study of T cell repertoires in aging, cancer and after chemotherapy. TCRdb itself ran the multiplex PCR reads through MiXCR, one entry per CDR3 protein. The sample records some 14,000 distinct CDR3 sequences, roughly 24% being singletons. The sequencing input was blood. These receptors were collected from a human donor in good health. Each CDR3 is given with its conserved first and last residue. Fields, in order: CDR3 protein, CDR3 DNA, J gene, D gene, clone size, V gene. D genes are given only for firm matches. Expanded clones get a size class; other rows say once, few or many, or leave the size out.

CDR3: CASPGGGAGDTQYF
DNA: TGTGCCAGCCCTGGCGGGGGGGCCGGGGATACGCAGTATTTT
J: TRBJ2-3
D: TRBD2
size: NA
V: TRBV7-3

CDR3: CASSLRTSADEQYF
DNA: TGTGCCAGCAGCCTAAGGACTAGCGCAGACGAGCAGTACTTC
J: TRBJ2-7
D: TRBD2
size: NA
V: TRBV25-1

CDR3: CASSSNMIGTSGVNEQFF
DNA: TGTGCCAGCAGTTCTAATATGATCGGGACTAGCGGGGTGAATGAGCAGTTCTTC
J: TRBJ2-1
D: TRBD2
size: NA
V: TRBV12-3/TRBV12-4

CDR3: CSALPGQGYEQYF
DNA: TGCAGTGCTCTCCCGGGACAGGGGTACGAGCAGTACTTC
J: TRBJ2-7
D: TRBD1
size: NA
V: TRBV20-1

CDR3: CASSQQGVYGYTF
DNA: TGTGCCAGCAGTCAACAGGGAGTCTATGGCTACACCTTC
J: TRBJ1-2
D: NA
size: few
V: TRBV6-5

CDR3: CASGLAQGSNEKLFF
DNA: TGTGCTAGTGGTTTGGCACAGGGATCTAATGAAAAACTGTTTTTT
J: TRBJ1-4
D: NA
size: few
V: TRBV12-5

CDR3: CASSPSGRRDTQYF
DNA: TGCGCCAGCAGCCCATCGGGGAGACGAGATACGCAGTATTTT
J: TRBJ2-3
D: NA
size: NA
V: TRBV5-8

CDR3: CSARGGSGKGYTF
DNA: TGCAGTGCTAGAGGGGGGAGCGGCAAAGGCTACACCTTC
J: TRBJ1-2
D: NA
size: few
V: TRBV20-1

CDR3: CASSLARAQESQYF
DNA: TGTGCCAGCAGCTTGGCCAGGGCGCAAGAGTCCCAGTACTTC
J: TRBJ2-5
D: NA
size: NA
V: TRBV7-2

CDR3: CSARARGGARTDTQYF
DNA: TGCAGTGCTAGAGCGCGCGGGGGGGCCAGGACAGATACGCAGTATTTT
J: TRBJ2-3
D: TRBD2
size: few
V: TRBV20-1

CDR3: CASSIRRGNTQETQYF
DNA: TGTGCCAGTAGTATAAGGCGGGGGAACACACAAGAGACCCAGTACTTC
J: TRBJ2-5
D: TRBD2
size: few
V: TRBV19

CDR3: CSATHRDRGYEQYF
DNA: TGCAGTGCTACACACCGGGACAGGGGGTACGAGCAGTACTTC
J: TRBJ2-7
D: TRBD1
size: NA
V: TRBV20-1

CDR3: CASSYGASGAEQYF
DNA: TGTGCCAGCAGTTACGGGGCTAGCGGGGCCGAGCAGTACTTC
J: TRBJ2-7
D: TRBD2
size: medium-sized
V: TRBV6-6

CDR3: CASSYSSSYEQYF
DNA: TGTGCCAGCAGTTACTCCAGCTCCTACGAGCAGTACTTC
J: TRBJ2-7
D: NA
size: few
V: TRBV6-5

CDR3: CAPPVIYWRGAYEQYF
DNA: TGTGCCCCTCCGGTGATATATTGGCGGGGGGCCTACGAGCAGTACTTC
J: TRBJ2-7
D: TRBD2
size: NA
V: TRBV10-3

CDR3: CASTPVEFRQGGYGYTF
DNA: TGTGCCAGCACCCCCGTAGAGTTCCGACAGGGAGGATATGGCTACACCTTC
J: TRBJ1-2
D: TRBD1
size: few
V: TRBV28

CDR3: CASSLKSSRTEAFF
DNA: TGTGCCAGCAGCTTGAAGTCCAGTAGGACTGAAGCTTTCTTT
J: TRBJ1-1
D: NA
size: few
V: TRBV7-2

CDR3: CASSGGDPTYEQYF
DNA: TGCGCCAGCAGTGGGGGGGACCCAACCTACGAGCAGTACTTC
J: TRBJ2-7
D: NA
size: few
V: TRBV10-1

CDR3: CASSLVSGQGTYEQYF
DNA: TGCGCCAGCAGCTTGGTGTCAGGACAGGGAACCTACGAGCAGTACTTC
J: TRBJ2-7
D: TRBD1
size: few
V: TRBV5-1

CDR3: CASSPSGGETQYF
DNA: TGTGCCAGCAGTCCAAGCGGGGGGGAGACCCAGTACTTC
J: TRBJ2-5
D: TRBD2
size: NA
V: TRBV4-2

CDR3: CASSIGGEAFF
DNA: TGTGCCAGTAGTATAGGGGGTGAAGCTTTCTTT
J: TRBJ1-1
D: NA
size: many
V: TRBV19

CDR3: CAWRDSGNTIYF
DNA: TGTGCCTGGAGGGACTCTGGAAACACCATATATTTT
J: TRBJ1-3
D: NA
size: NA
V: TRBV30

CDR3: CASSARPGQGAAGYTF
DNA: TGTGCCAGCAGCGCAAGGCCGGGACAGGGGGCTGCTGGCTACACCTTC
J: TRBJ1-2
D: TRBD1
size: few
V: TRBV11-2

CDR3: CASSKRGTEYEQYF
DNA: TGTGCCAGCAGCAAACGCGGGACAGAGTACGAGCAGTACTTC
J: TRBJ2-7
D: NA
size: NA
V: TRBV21-1

CDR3: CASSPRTGNYGYTF
DNA: TGTGCCAGCAGTCCAAGGACAGGGAACTATGGCTACACCTTC
J: TRBJ1-2
D: TRBD1
size: few
V: TRBV25-1

CDR3: CASSLLKLALNYGYTF
DNA: TGTGCCAGCAGTTTATTAAAGCTGGCACTTAACTATGGCTACACCTTC
J: TRBJ1-2
D: NA
size: few
V: TRBV28

CDR3: CANSLQGQLWEKLFF
DNA: TGTGCCAATAGTTTACAGGGACAGCTCTGGGAAAAACTGTTTTTT
J: TRBJ1-4
D: TRBD1
size: NA
V: TRBV19

CDR3: CAWSDSGGTETQYF
DNA: TGTGCCTGGAGTGATAGCGGGGGGACGGAGACCCAGTACTTC
J: TRBJ2-5
D: TRBD2
size: NA
V: TRBV30

CDR3: CASSARQGNTIYF
DNA: TGTGCCAGCAGCGCCCGACAGGGAAACACCATATATTTT
J: TRBJ1-3
D: NA
size: few
V: TRBV7-9

CDR3: CATSRAGHQETQYF
DNA: TGTGCCACCAGCAGAGCGGGACACCAAGAGACCCAGTACTTC
J: TRBJ2-5
D: NA
size: few
V: TRBV15